This entry is about one T cell receptor (beta chain). The protocol was immunoSEQ multiplex PCR, while the TCRdb copy is restricted to in-frame clones and leaves out a portion. The sample consists of approximately 68,000 clones, over 90% of them appearing once. These data originate in a study of shared T cell receptors in the human thymus. Unmatched junction bases numbered 4, after V lost 4 bases and J lost 7 bases. The CDR3 runs to 13 residues. Germline V gives CDR1 MNHNS, CDR2 SASEGT. This chain joins TRBV6-1 and TRBJ2-7; 10 bases map to TRBD1. The TCR originated in a human donor. Sequenced: thymocytes. CDR3 sequence reads: CASSADRGGEQYF. The CDR3, as DNA: TGTGCCAGCAGTGCGGACAGGGGGGGAGAGCAGTACTTC.